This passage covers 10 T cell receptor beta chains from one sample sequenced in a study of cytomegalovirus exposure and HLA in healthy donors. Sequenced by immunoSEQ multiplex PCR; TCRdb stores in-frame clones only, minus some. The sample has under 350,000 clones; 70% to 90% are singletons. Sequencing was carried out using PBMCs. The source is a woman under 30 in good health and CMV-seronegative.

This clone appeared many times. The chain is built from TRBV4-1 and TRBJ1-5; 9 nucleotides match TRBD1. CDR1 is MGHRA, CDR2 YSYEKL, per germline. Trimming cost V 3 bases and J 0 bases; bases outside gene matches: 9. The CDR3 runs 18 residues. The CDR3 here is CASSQGQGGLISNQPQHF. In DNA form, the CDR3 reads TGCGCCAGCAGCCAGGGACAGGGAGGGTTAATTAGCAATCAGCCCCAGCATTTT.

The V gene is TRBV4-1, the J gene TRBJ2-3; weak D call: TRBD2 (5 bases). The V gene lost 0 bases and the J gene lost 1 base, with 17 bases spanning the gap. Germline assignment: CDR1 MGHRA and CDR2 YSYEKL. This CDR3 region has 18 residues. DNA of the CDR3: TGCGCCAGCAGCCAAGATCGACGGGGTATCTATGGCACAGATACGCAGTATTTT. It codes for CASSQDRRGIYGTDTQYF.

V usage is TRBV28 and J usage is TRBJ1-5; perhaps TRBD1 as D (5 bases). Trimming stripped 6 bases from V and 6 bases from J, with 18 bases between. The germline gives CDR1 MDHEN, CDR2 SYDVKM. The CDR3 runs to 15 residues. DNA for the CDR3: TGTGCCAGCAGCCCGTTGAATGGGGCTGGTCAGCCCCAGCATTTT. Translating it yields CASSPLNGAGQPQHF.

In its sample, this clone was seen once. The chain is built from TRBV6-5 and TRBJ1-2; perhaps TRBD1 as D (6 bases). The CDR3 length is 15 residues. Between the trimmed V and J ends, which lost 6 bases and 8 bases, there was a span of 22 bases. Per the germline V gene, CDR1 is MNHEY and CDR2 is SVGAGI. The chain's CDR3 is CASRLGEQGRLGYTF. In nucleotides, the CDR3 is TGTGCCAGCAGGTTAGGCGAACAGGGTCGTCTAGGCTACACCTTC.

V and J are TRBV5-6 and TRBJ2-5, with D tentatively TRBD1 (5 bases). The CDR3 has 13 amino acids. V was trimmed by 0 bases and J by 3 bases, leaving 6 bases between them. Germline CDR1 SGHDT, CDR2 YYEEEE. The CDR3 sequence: CASSLDRKETQYF. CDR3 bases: TGTGCCAGCAGCTTGGACAGGAAAGAGACCCAGTACTTC. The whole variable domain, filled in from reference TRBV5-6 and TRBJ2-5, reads DAGVTQSPTHLIKTRGQQVTLRCSPKSGHDTVSWYQQALGQGPQFIFQYYEEEERQRGNFPDRFSGHQFPNYSSELNVNALLLGDSALYLCASSLDRKETQYFGPGTRLLVL.

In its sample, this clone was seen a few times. CDR3 nucleotides: TGTGCCAGCAGCTCCCGGGATGGCTACACCTTC. Residues: CASSSRDGYTF. This chain connects TRBV5-4 to TRBJ1-2; the D is unclear. V dropped 3 bases and J dropped 6 bases, with 6 bases sitting between them. The CDR3 totals 11 residues. Looked up from germline, CDR1 is SGHNT and CDR2 is YYREEE (reference sequence).

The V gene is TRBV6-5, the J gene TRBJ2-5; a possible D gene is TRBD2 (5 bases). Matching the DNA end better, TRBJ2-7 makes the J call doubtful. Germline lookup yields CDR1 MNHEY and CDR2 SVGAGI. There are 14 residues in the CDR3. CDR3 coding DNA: TGTGCCAGCAAAGAACGGACTTTCATTTACGAGCAGTACTTC. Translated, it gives CASKERTFIYEQYF.

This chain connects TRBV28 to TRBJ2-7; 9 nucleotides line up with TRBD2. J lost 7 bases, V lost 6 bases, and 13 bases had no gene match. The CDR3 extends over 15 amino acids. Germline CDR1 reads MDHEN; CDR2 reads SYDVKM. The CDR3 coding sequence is TGTGCCAGCAGGCGGGGGGGAAATAGGGGTGTAGAGCAGTACTTC. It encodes CASRRGGNRGVEQYF.

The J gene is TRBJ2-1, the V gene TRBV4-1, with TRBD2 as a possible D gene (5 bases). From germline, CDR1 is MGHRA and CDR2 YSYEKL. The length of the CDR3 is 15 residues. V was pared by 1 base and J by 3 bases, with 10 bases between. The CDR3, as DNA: TGCGCCAGCAGCCAAGCGCTAGCCGACTACAATGAGCAGTTCTTC. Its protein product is CASSQALADYNEQFF.

This CDR3 is CASSLERGNEQFF. The CDR3 nucleotides are TGCGCCAGCAGCCTCGAGCGGGGCAATGAGCAGTTCTTC. V and J are TRBV4-3 and TRBJ2-1, with 7 positions matching TRBD2. The germline CDR1 and CDR2 sequences are LGHNA and YSLEER. Germline trimming cut 4 bases from V and 6 bases from J; bases unmatched to any gene: 3. The CDR3 consists of 13 residues.